The 9 T cell receptor beta chains in this list originate from one sample, sequenced in a study of blood T cell repertoires in COVID-19. Sequencing was performed with immunoSEQ multiplex PCR; in TCRdb, only in-frame clones are kept and a portion is missing. Of under 20,000 clones listed, approximately 88% are singletons. The specimen sequenced was peripheral blood. The receptors were sampled from a human donor in a cohort sampled during active COVID-19.

V is TRBV10-2 and J is TRBJ2-1; maybe TRBD1 (6 bases). V was clipped by 6 bases and J by 8 bases, with 23 bases between them. CDR1 and CDR2 from the germline V gene are WSHSY and SAAADI. The CDR3 is 16 amino acids. In DNA form, the CDR3 reads TGCGCCAGCAGACAGTCCGCGGAAAGGGGGAGACATGAGCAGTTCTTC. This gives the protein CASRQSAERGRHEQFF.

This clone was seen more than once but under ten times. The chain links TRBV6-5 to TRBJ1-6, with unresolved D. Trimming removed 2 bases from V and 0 bases from J, with 5 bases in between. CDR3 size: 15 residues. Germline CDR1 and CDR2: MNHEY and SVGAGI. As DNA, the CDR3 is TGTGCCAGCAGTTACAGGAGCTCCTATAATTCACCCCTCCACTTT. Its translation: CASSYRSSYNSPLHF.

This clone has just a few counts. The chain is built from TRBV5-1 and TRBJ2-7; the match to TRBD2 covers 10 bases. Looked up from germline, CDR1 is SGHRS and CDR2 is YFSETQ. This CDR3 has 14 amino acids. Germline trimming cut 4 bases from V and 3 bases from J; bases unmatched to any gene: 4. The CDR3 sequence is CASSTTSGVYEQYF. The CDR3 DNA sequence: TGCGCCAGCAGCACCACTAGCGGGGTCTACGAGCAGTACTTC.

This clone showed up just once. V usage is TRBV11-2 and J usage is TRBJ2-7; tentative D call: TRBD1 (5 bases). The CDR3 is 15 amino acids. Trimming cost V 5 bases and J 0 bases, with 14 bases left between them. The germline V gene encodes CDR1 SGHAT and CDR2 FQNNGV. This CDR3 reads CASSPRQLTSYEQYF. Here the CDR3 DNA reads TGTGCCAGCAGCCCAAGACAGCTTACCTCCTACGAGCAGTACTTC.

The genes are TRBV6-5 and TRBJ1-2; 7 bases are shared with TRBD1. The CDR3 consists of 16 residues. V was pared by 2 bases and J by 8 bases, with 14 bases of the junction left unmatched. The germline V gene has CDR1 MNHEY and CDR2 SVGAGI. The chain's CDR3 is CASSYPLDRVRWGYTF. CDR3 coding DNA: TGTGCCAGCAGTTACCCTTTAGACAGGGTACGATGGGGCTACACCTTC.

V and J are TRBV27 and TRBJ1-2; no definite D call. V was trimmed by 2 bases and J by 7 bases, leaving 14 bases between them. CDR3 length: 14 amino acids. Germline V gives CDR1 MNHEY, CDR2 SMNVEV (reference sequence). The CDR3 loop is CASSLRGPGGGYTF. Written as DNA, the CDR3 is TGTGCCAGCAGTTTAAGAGGGCCTGGCGGTGGCTACACCTTC.

The chain has TRBV24-1 and TRBJ2-1; TRBD2 aligns across 8 bases. Trimming at V came to 4 bases and at J to 0 bases, leaving 10 bases not matched to a gene. Germline V gives CDR1 KGHDR, CDR2 SFDVKD. This CDR3 comprises 18 residues. This CDR3 is CATSETPYSGGSYNEQFF. For the CDR3, the DNA is TGTGCCACCAGTGAAACACCTTACAGCGGGGGCTCCTACAATGAGCAGTTCTTC.

This clone was counted a single time. CDR3 loop: CASSQASGSAEQYF. In nucleotides, the CDR3 is TGCGCCAGCAGCCAAGCTAGCGGGAGCGCCGAGCAGTACTTC. The chain links TRBV4-1 to TRBJ2-7, with 10 bases fitting TRBD2. This CDR3 has 14 residues. Germline V CDR1 and CDR2: MGHRA, YSYEKL. J gave up 6 bases and V 1 base, and 3 bases lay outside the gene matches.

V gene TRBV6-1 combines with J gene TRBJ2-2; 7 nucleotides align to TRBD2. The CDR3 spans 18 residues. The germline CDR1 and CDR2 sequences are MNHNS and SASEGT. V dropped 4 bases and J dropped 3; count of bases not matched to a gene: 14. CDR3 sequence (DNA): TGTGCCAGCAGTGGGGGGGGTTGGCTAGCTAAAGACACCGGGGAGCTGTTTTTT. As protein: CASSGGGWLAKDTGELFF.